Reported below is one T cell receptor delta chain. Its binding antigen is unknown. One base separates it from a far larger clone, so it is likely a read error. Additional DNA sequences in this sample encode the identical CDR3. This sample is drawn from a study of in vitro expanded adult blood gammadelta T cells (dated by TCRdb to 2020 to 2021). Background for the entire study: Sort purity ranged from approximately 94% to 100% Vgamma9Vdelta2 cells among T cells. Cells from each donor were stimulated separately with HMBPP, zoledronate or AbnobaViscum P, and TRG and TRD CDR3 repertoires were sequenced for every condition. The TCR repertoire analysis included three subjects. The study compared the TCR repertoire of Vgamma9Vdelta2 T cells expanded in vitro with a mistletoe-extract drug against those expanded with HMBPP or zoledronate.

Study-level results and caveats: Each donor had a private TRDV2 repertoire shared between treatments, and in multidimensional scaling the TRD repertoires clustered by subject rather than by stimulant. Top TRGV9 CDR3 clonotypes were largely public, being shared across donors and across all three stimulation conditions. Every repertoire came from in vitro expanded cultures of healthy donor cells rather than from mistletoe-treated patients. AbnobaViscum P-expanded Vgamma9Vdelta2 repertoires showed CDR3 length, diversity and J usage similar to HMBPP- and zoledronate-expanded repertoires, suggesting a polyclonal response.

Library prep was done by 5' RACE. For each sample, the RNeasy Micro Kit was used to extract RNA from around 10,000 sorted cells. Libraries were built by template-switch reverse transcription followed by PCR amplification of the CDR3gamma and CDR3delta regions. The amplicons were sequenced on an Illumina MiSeq with the V2 300 kit, which gave 150 bp paired-end reads. The source study handled its data this way. FastQC version 0.11.8 was used to check read quality. Using MiXCR version 3.0.3, reads were aligned to GenBank TRG or TRD reference genes to build the CDR3 sequences. MiXCR was run with default parameters, except that TRDD assembly used 3 consecutive nucleotides instead of 5. Repertoire analyses, including normalized Shannon-Wiener diversity, clonotype tracking and multidimensional scaling, were performed with VDJtools version 1.2.1 under default settings. CDR3 sequences that were out-of-frame or contained stop codons were left out of the analysis. TCRdb reran clone calling on the public reads with CATT; rows sharing one DNA sequence were then combined. TCRdb assigned the V and J calls; the authors' analysis was not used. The sample records hundreds of delta-chain clones, roughly 50% of which are singletons. Of the sample, approximately 25% is held by the ten largest clones.

From its cysteine to its phenylalanine, the CDR3 spans 19 amino acids. Just CDR3 DNA is preserved here, 57 bases in frame from base 1. As encoded in the germline V gene, CDR1 is TSWWSYY while CDR2 is QGS. The treatment or condition tag for this specimen amounts to: microbial phosphoantigen (E)-4-hydroxy-3-methyl-but-2-enyl pyrophosphate, 8 to 10 nM. Live CD3+ TCRgammadelta+ Vgamma9+ Vdelta2+ T cells were FACS-sorted on a FACS Aria III after expansion. PBMC were pulsed for one day with about 9.9 nM HMBPP, then washed three times before expansion. Cultures were expanded for 13 to 15 days, with IL-2 replenished every 3 to 4 days. Following the one-day stimulant pulse, the cells were washed three times and then grown in medium with about 100 U/mL IL-2. Before culture, peripheral blood mononuclear cells were isolated using Lymphoprep gradient centrifugation and then cryopreserved in liquid nitrogen.

The clonotype comes from an adult in good health. The chain is assembled from TRDV1 and TRDJ1; 9 of the junction bases match TRDD3. The sequences come from gamma-delta T cells from peripheral blood expanded in culture, collected from an in vitro culture stimulated with HMBPP. The CDR3 region reads CSATDWGTQPTRYTDKLIF. The DNA sequence is TGCTCCGCTACGGACTGGGGGACCCAGCCTACAAGGTACACCGATAAACTCATCTTT.